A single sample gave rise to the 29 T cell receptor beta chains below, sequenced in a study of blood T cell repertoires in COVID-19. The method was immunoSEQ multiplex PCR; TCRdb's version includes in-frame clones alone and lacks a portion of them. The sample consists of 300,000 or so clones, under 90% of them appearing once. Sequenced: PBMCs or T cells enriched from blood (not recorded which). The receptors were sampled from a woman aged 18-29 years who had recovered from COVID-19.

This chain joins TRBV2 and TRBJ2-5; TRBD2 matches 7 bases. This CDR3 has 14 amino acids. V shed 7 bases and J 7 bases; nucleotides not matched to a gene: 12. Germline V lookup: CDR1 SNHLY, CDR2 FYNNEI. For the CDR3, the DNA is TGTGCCAGCAAGGGCGGAGCGGGGCCTGGGACCCAGTACTTC. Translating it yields CASKGGAGPGTQYF. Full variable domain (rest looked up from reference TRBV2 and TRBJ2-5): EPEVTQTPSHQVTQMGQEVILRCVPISNHLYFYWYRQILGQKVEFLVSFYNNEISEKSEIFDDQFSVERPDGSNFTLKIRSTKLEDSAMYFCASKGGAGPGTQYFGPGTRLLVL.

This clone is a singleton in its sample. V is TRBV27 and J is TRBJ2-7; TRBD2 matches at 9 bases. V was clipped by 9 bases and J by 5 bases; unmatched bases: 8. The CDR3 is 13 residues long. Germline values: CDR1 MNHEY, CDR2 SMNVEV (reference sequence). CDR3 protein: CASKLAGLNEQYF. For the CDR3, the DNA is TGTGCCAGTAAACTAGCGGGTCTGAACGAGCAGTACTTC.

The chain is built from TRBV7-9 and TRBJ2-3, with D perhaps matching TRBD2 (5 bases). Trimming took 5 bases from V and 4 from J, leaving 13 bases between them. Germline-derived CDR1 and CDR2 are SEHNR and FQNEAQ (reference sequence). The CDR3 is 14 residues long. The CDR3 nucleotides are TGTGCCAGCAGCCCTTCTTCCGGGGCAGATACGCAGTATTTT. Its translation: CASSPSSGADTQYF.

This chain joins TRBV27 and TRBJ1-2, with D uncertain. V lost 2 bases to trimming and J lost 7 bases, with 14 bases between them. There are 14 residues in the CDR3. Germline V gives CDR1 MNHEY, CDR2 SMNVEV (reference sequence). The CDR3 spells CASSLTPHSGGYTF. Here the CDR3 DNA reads TGTGCCAGCAGTTTAACGCCCCACTCGGGTGGCTACACCTTC.

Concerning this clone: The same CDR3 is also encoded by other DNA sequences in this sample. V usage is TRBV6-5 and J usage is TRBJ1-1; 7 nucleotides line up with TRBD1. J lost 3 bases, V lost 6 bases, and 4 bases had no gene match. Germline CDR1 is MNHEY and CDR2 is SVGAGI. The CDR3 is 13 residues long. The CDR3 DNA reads TGTGCCAGCAGCAGACAGGGAGACACTGAAGCTTTCTTT. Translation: CASSRQGDTEAFF.

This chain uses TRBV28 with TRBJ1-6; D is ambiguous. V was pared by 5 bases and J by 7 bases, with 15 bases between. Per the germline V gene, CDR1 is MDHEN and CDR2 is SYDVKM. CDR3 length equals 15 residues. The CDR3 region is CASSPLGERNSPLHF. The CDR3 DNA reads TGTGCCAGCAGTCCCCTAGGTGAGAGGAATTCACCCCTCCACTTT.

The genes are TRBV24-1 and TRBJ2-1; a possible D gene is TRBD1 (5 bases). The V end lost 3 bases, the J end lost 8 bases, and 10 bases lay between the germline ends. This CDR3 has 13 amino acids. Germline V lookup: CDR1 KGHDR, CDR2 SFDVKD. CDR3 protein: CATSDRTRHEQFF. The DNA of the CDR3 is TGTGCCACCAGTGATCGGACACGCCATGAGCAGTTCTTC.

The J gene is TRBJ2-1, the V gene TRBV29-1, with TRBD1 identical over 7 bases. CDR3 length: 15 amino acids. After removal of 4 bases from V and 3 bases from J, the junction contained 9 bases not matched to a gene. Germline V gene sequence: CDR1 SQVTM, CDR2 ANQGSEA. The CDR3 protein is CSVASPGQFYNEQFF. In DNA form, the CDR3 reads TGCAGCGTTGCATCCCCGGGACAGTTCTACAATGAGCAGTTCTTC.

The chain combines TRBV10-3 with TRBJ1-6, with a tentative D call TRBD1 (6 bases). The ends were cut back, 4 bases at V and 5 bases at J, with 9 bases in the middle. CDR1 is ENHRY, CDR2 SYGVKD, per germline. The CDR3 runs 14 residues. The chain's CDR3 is CAISVQGDNSPLHF. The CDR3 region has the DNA TGTGCCATCAGTGTACAGGGTGATAATTCACCCCTCCACTTT.

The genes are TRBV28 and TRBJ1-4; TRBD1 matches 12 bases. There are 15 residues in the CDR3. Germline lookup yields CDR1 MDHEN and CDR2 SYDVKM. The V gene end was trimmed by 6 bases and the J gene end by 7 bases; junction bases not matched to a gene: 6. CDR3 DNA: TGTGCCAGCAGCATTTCGGGACAGGGGGCTGAAAAACTGTTTTTT. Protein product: CASSISGQGAEKLFF.

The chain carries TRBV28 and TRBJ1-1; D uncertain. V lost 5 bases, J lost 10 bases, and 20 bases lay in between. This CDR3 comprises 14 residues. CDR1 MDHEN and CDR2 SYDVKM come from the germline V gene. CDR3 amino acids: CASSPGGSRGPAFF. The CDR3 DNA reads TGTGCCAGCAGTCCGGGAGGCAGCCGAGGTCCAGCTTTCTTT.

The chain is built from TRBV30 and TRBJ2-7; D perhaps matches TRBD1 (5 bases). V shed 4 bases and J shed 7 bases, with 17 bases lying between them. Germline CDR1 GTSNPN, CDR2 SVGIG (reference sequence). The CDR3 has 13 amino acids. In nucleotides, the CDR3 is TGTGCCTGGAAGCAGGGCCCGTTGGGGGAGCAGTACTTC. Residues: CAWKQGPLGEQYF.

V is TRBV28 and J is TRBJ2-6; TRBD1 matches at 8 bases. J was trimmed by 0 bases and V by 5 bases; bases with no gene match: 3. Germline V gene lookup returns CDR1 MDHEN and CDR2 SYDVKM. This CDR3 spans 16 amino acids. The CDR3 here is CASSPTGGSGANVLTF. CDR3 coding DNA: TGTGCCAGCAGTCCTACAGGGGGCTCTGGGGCCAACGTCCTGACTTTC.

Written as DNA, the CDR3 is TGTGCCAGCAGCCTTCGATACAGGGAGAATCAGCCCCAGCATTTT. This sequence encodes CASSLRYRENQPQHF. This rearrangement joins TRBV7-2 to TRBJ1-5; TRBD1 might be the D (6 bases). The germline V gene encodes CDR1 SGHTA and CDR2 FQGNSA. CDR3 length: 15 residues. Trimming stripped 5 bases from V and 4 bases from J, with 15 bases between. The full variable domain, with the rest looked up from reference TRBV7-2 and TRBJ1-5, is GAGVSQSPSNKVTEKGKDVELRCDPISGHTALYWYRQSLGQGLEFLIYFQGNSAPDKSGLPSDRFSAERTGGSVSTLTIQRTQQEDSAVYLCASSLRYRENQPQHFGDGTRLSIL.

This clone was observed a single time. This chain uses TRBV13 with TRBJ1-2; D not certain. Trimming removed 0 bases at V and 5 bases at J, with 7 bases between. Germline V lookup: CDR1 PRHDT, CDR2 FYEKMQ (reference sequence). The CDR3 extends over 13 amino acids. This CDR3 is CASSLGSSYGYTF. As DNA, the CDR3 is TGTGCCAGCAGCTTAGGCAGTTCGTATGGCTACACCTTC.

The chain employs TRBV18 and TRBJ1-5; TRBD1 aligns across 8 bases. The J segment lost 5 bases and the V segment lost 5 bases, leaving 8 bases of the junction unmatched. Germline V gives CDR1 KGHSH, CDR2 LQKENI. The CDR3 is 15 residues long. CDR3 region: CASSAPGQAHQPQHF. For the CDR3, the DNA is TGTGCCAGCTCAGCCCCGGGACAGGCCCATCAGCCCCAGCATTTT. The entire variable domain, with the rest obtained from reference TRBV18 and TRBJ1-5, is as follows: NAGVMQNPRHLVRRRGQEARLRCSPMKGHSHVYWYRQLPEEGLKFMVYLQKENIIDESGMPKERFSAEFPKEGPSILRIQQVVRGDSAAYFCASSAPGQAHQPQHFGDGTRLSIL.

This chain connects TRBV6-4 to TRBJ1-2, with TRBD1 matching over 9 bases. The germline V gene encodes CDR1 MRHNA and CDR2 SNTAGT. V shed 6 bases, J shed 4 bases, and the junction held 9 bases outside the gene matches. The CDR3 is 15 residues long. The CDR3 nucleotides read TGTGCCAGCAGGAATGGGGACAGGGCTGGCTATGGCTACACCTTC. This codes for CASRNGDRAGYGYTF.

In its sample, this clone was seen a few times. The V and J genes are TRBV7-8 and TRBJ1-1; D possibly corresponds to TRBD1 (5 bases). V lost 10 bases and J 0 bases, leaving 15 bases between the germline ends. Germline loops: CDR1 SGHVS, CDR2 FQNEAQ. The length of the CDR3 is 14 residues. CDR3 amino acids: CATRQPQVNTEAFF. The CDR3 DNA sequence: TGTGCCACCCGGCAACCACAGGTGAACACTGAAGCTTTCTTT.

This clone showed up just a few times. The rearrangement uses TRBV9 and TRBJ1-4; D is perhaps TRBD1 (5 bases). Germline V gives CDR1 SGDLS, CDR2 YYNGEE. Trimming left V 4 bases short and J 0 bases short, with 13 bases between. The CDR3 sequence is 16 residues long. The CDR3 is CASSPGRGATNEKLFF. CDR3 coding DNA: TGTGCCAGCAGCCCCGGGCGGGGGGCAACTAATGAAAAACTGTTTTTT. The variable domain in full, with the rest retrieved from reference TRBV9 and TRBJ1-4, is DSGVTQTPKHLITATGQRVTLRCSPRSGDLSVYWYQQSLDQGLQFLIQYYNGEERAKGNILERFSAQQFPDLHSELNLSSLELGDSALYFCASSPGRGATNEKLFFGSGTQLSVL.

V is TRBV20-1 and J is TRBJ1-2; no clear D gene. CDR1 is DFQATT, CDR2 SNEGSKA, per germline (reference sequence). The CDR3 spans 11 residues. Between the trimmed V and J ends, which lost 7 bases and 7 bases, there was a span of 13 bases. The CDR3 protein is CSGAGVTGYTF. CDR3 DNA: TGCAGTGGAGCCGGGGTGACTGGCTACACCTTC.

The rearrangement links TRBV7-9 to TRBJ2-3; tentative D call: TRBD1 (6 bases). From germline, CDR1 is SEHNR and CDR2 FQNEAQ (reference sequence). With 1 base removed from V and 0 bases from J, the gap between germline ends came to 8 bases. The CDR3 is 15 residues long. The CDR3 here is CASSLGQVSTDTQYF. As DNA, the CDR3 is TGTGCCAGCAGCTTAGGACAGGTTAGCACAGATACGCAGTATTTT.

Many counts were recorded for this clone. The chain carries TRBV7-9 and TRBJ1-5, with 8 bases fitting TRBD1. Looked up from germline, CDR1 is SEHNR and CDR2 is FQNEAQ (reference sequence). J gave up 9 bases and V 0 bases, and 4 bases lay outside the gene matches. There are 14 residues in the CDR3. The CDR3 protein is CASSLAQGVRPQHF. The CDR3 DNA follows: TGTGCCAGCAGCTTAGCACAGGGGGTGAGGCCCCAGCATTTT.

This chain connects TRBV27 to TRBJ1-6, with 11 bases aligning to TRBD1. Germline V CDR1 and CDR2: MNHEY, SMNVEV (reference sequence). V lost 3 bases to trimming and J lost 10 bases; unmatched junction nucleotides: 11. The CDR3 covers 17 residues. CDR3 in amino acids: CASSLLGQGVTRSPLHF. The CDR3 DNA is TGTGCCAGCAGTTTGCTGGGACAGGGGGTAACTAGGTCACCCCTCCACTTT.

The CDR3 spells CASRRVAGGSSSTDTQYF. Here the CDR3 DNA reads TGCGCCAGCAGAAGGGTAGCGGGGGGCTCCTCTAGCACAGATACGCAGTATTTT. The chain is built from TRBV5-1 and TRBJ2-3; 10 nucleotides agree with TRBD2. This CDR3 region has 18 residues. Germline lookup yields CDR1 SGHRS and CDR2 YFSETQ. The trim removed 5 bases at V and 0 bases at J, leaving 12 bases unmatched. The entire variable domain, with the rest obtained from reference TRBV5-1 and TRBJ2-3, is as follows: KAGVTQTPRYLIKTRGQQVTLSCSPISGHRSVSWYQQTPGQGLQFLFEYFSETQRNKGNFPGRFSGRQFSNSRSEMNVSTLELGDSALYLCASRRVAGGSSSTDTQYFGPGTRLTVL.

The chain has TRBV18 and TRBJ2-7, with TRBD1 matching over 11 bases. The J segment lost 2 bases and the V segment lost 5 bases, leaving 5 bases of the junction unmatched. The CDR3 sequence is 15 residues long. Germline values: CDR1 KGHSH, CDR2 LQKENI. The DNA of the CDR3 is TGTGCCAGCTCATCAGGACAGGGGGCAACCTACGAGCAGTACTTC. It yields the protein CASSSGQGATYEQYF.

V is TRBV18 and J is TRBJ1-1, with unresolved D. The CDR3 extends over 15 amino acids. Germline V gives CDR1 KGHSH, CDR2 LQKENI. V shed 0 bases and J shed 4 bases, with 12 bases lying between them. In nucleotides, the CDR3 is TGTGCCAGCTCACCACCGTACGGGGAAGGCACTGAAGCTTTCTTT. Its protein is CASSPPYGEGTEAFF.

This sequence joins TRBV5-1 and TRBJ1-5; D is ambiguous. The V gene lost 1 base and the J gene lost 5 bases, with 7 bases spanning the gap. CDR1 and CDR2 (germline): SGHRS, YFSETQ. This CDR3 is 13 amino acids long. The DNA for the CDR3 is TGCGCCAGCAGCTTGCAAACGGATCAGCCCCAGCATTTT. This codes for CASSLQTDQPQHF.

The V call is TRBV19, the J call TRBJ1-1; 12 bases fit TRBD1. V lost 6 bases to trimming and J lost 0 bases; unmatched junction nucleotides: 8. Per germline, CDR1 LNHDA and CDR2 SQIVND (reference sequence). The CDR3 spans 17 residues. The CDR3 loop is CASRPGTGGFLNTEAFF. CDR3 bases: TGTGCCAGTAGGCCCGGGACAGGGGGCTTCCTGAACACTGAAGCTTTCTTT.

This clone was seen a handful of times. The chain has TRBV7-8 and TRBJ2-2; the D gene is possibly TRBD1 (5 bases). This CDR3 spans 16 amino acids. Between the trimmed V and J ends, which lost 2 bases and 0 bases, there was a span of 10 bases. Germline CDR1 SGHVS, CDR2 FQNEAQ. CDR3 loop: CASSLQGPTNTGELFF. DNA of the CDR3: TGTGCCAGCAGCTTACAGGGCCCTACGAACACCGGGGAGCTGTTTTTT.